This entry lists 28 T cell receptor beta chains sequenced from one sample in a study of prognosis after radiotherapy for stage I lung cancer. Multiplex PCR in two rounds served to amplify TCR beta CDR3 from genomic DNA. TRBV and TRBJ genes each had their own specific primers in first-round PCR. TCRdb reprocessed the multiplex PCR reads with MiXCR, giving one entry per CDR3 protein. The repertoire includes approximately 11,000 distinct CDR3 sequences, 35% of them detected once, and roughly 58% sits in the top ten. The sample here was PBMCs, taken before or after stereotactic body radiation therapy (not recorded which). These receptors all come from a donor aged 50 or older with non-small cell lung cancer.

Remarks on this clonotype: Mismatch with germline at one junction end may stem from a read error. The rearrangement uses TRBV18 and TRBJ2-2; D not resolved. The CDR3 totals 16 residues. Germline CDR1 KGHSH, CDR2 LQKENI. CDR3: CDSTPPQAANTGELFF. Here the CDR3 DNA reads TGTGACAGCACACCACCGCAGGCCGCGAACACCGGGGAGCTGTTTTTT.

Concerning this clonotype itself: A read error likely explains this, since a far larger clone differs by one base. The V call is TRBV6-8, the J call TRBJ2-1, with 11 bases matching TRBD2. Germline lookup yields CDR1 MNHGY and CDR2 SAAAGT. Trimming cost V 5 bases and J 3 bases; bases outside gene matches: 15. The CDR3 consists of 19 residues. The CDR3 spells CASSEWATLAGDIYNEQFF. The CDR3 DNA reads TGTGCCAGCAGTGAATGGGCTACACTAGCGGGAGACATCTACAATGAGCAGTTCTTC.

This clonotype was recorded at least ten times. V usage is TRBV24-1 and J usage is TRBJ2-1; D gene uncertain. The germline gives CDR1 KGHDR, CDR2 SFDVKD. V lost 0 bases to trimming and J lost 12 bases, with 17 bases between them. There are 15 residues in the CDR3. The CDR3 DNA is TGTGCCACCAGTGATTTGCCGGGCCCCCGTAGTGGGCAGTTCTTC. It codes for CATSDLPGPRSGQFF.

This chain links TRBV12-3 or TRBV12-4 with TRBJ2-2; TRBD1 matches at 10 bases. This CDR3 has 15 residues. V was pared by 6 bases and J by 5 bases, with 6 bases of the junction left unmatched. CDR3: CASSGTGASTGELFF. In nucleotides, the CDR3 is TGTGCCAGCAGCGGGACAGGGGCTTCAACCGGGGAGCTGTTTTTT.

In the case of this clonotype: This CDR3 is missing its conserved last phenylalanine or tryptophan, likely due to a read error. This chain uses TRBV5-1 with TRBJ2-7; 10 bases map to TRBD2. The germline CDR1 and CDR2 sequences are SGHRS and YFSETQ. The CDR3 is 15 residues long. Germline trimming cut 6 bases from V and 5 bases from J; bases unmatched to any gene: 11. CDR3 in DNA: TGCGCCAGCATAGTGTCGAGCGGGAGGGCCGACGAGCAGTACCTC. This gives the protein CASIVSSGRADEQYL.

The rearrangement links TRBV24-1 to TRBJ1-5, with D tentatively TRBD1 (5 bases). The V end lost 7 bases, the J end lost 8 bases, and 20 bases lay between the germline ends. The CDR3 is made up of 15 amino acids. CDR1 and CDR2 (germline): KGHDR, SFDVKD. For the CDR3, the DNA is TGTGCCACCAGCAGTATCCGCGACTGGGGCGAGCCCCAGCATTTT. Amino acid sequence: CATSSIRDWGEPQHF.

This clonotype was seen a few times. The chain links TRBV20-1 to TRBJ2-1, with D possibly TRBD2 on 6 matching bases. Trimming removed 4 bases from V and 3 bases from J, with 19 bases in between. The germline gives CDR1 DFQATT, CDR2 SNEGSKA (reference sequence). The CDR3 loop spans 16 amino acids. The CDR3 sequence is CSAIIRAGGNYNEQFF. The CDR3 DNA reads TGCAGTGCTATCATCCGGGCTGGAGGGAACTACAATGAGCAGTTCTTC.

A word on this clonotype: A far larger clone is just one base off, so this is likely a read error. This CDR3 is missing its conserved last phenylalanine or tryptophan, likely due to a read error. J is TRBJ1-1 and V is TRBV6-9, with D uncertain. The CDR3 spans 13 residues. Germline V gene data show CDR1 as MNHGY and CDR2 as SVAAGI. Between the trimmed V and J ends, which lost 3 bases and 11 bases, there was a span of 16 bases. In DNA form, the CDR3 reads TGTGCCAGCAGTTACTCTGGCATCCAGAACGCTTTCTCT. Residues: CASSYSGIQNAFS.

The chain recombines TRBV15 with TRBJ2-1; no clear D gene. Trimming left V 5 bases short and J 8 bases short, with 7 bases between. CDR1 is LNHNV and CDR2 is YYDKDF in the germline V gene (reference sequence). The CDR3 loop spans 11 amino acids. The CDR3 reads CATSLFDEQFF. The CDR3 DNA follows: TGTGCCACCAGCCTGTTCGATGAGCAGTTCTTC. The variable domain in full, with the rest retrieved from reference TRBV15 and TRBJ2-1, is DAMVIQNPRYQVTQFGKPVTLSCSQTLNHNVMYWYQQKSSQAPKLLFHYYDKDFNNEADTPDNFQSRRPNTSFCFLDIRSPGLGDTAMYLCATSLFDEQFFGPGTRLTVL.

This clonotype was recorded at least ten times. This chain joins TRBV12-3 or TRBV12-4 and TRBJ2-2; 7 bases line up with TRBD1. V gave up 4 bases and J gave up 0 bases; unmatched junction bases: 2. The CDR3 is 15 amino acids. The CDR3 bases are TGTGCCAGCAGTTACAGGGGCTCGAACACCGGGGAGCTGTTTTTT. This codes for CASSYRGSNTGELFF.

About this clonotype: A far larger clone is a single base away, which makes a read error likely. The rearrangement joins TRBV28 to TRBJ2-5, with 14 positions matching TRBD2. The end of the DNA aligns better with TRBJ2-7, so the J call may be wrong. CDR3 length: 18 amino acids. CDR1 and CDR2 (germline): MDHEN, SYDVKM. The CDR3 protein is CASSSQMGTSGSSYEQYF. The CDR3 DNA sequence: TGTGCCAGCAGTTCACAAATGGGGACTAGCGGGAGCTCCTACGAGCAGTACTTC.

V usage is TRBV5-1 and J usage is TRBJ2-7; 10 nucleotides agree with TRBD2. The CDR3 is made up of 15 amino acids. V shed 4 bases, J shed 0 bases, and the junction held 4 bases outside the gene matches. CDR1 and CDR2 (germline): SGHRS, YFSETQ. The CDR3 DNA is TGCGCCAGCAGCCTCATAGCGGGAGGCTCCTACGAGCAGTACTTC. Its translation: CASSLIAGGSYEQYF.

This clonotype was counted at least ten times. The J gene is TRBJ2-4, the V gene TRBV24-1, with 7 bases that match TRBD1. The CDR3 has 17 amino acids. The trim removed 2 bases at V and 0 bases at J, leaving 6 bases unmatched. CDR1 KGHDR and CDR2 SFDVKD come from the germline V gene. This CDR3 reads CATSDSTTGVAKNIQYF. The CDR3 DNA reads TGTGCCACCAGTGATTCGACCACAGGGGTAGCCAAAAACATTCAGTACTTC.

This clonotype was detected ten times or more. The V and J genes are TRBV20-1 and TRBJ1-1; maybe TRBD1 (5 bases). V shed 5 bases and J shed 3 bases, with 10 bases lying between them. There are 12 residues in the CDR3. Germline assignment: CDR1 DFQATT and CDR2 SNEGSKA (reference sequence). The CDR3 region is CSAGRGHTEAFF. CDR3 in DNA: TGCAGTGCTGGTAGGGGACACACTGAAGCTTTCTTT.

This clonotype is categorized as medium-sized. The V and J genes are TRBV12-3 or TRBV12-4 and TRBJ2-3; 8 positions match TRBD2. This CDR3 region has 15 residues. The V and J ends lost 6 bases and 4 bases, in that order; junction bases with no gene match: 9. CDR3 region: CASRSASGQSDTQYF. For the CDR3, the DNA is TGTGCCAGCAGGTCCGCTAGCGGGCAGTCAGATACGCAGTATTTT.

This clonotype was detected ten times or more. This rearrangement joins TRBV19 to TRBJ2-3; TRBD2 matches at 7 bases. The CDR3 runs 14 residues. CDR1 LNHDA and CDR2 SQIVND come from the germline V gene (reference sequence). V shed 9 bases, J shed 1 base, and the junction held 7 bases outside the gene matches. The CDR3 here is CASRGLSGTDTQYF. The CDR3 DNA reads as TGTGCCAGCCGGGGACTATCGGGCACAGATACGCAGTATTTT.

This clonotype was seen ten or more times. This chain links TRBV24-1 with TRBJ2-3; 9 bases are a match to TRBD2. Germline V gene lookup returns CDR1 KGHDR and CDR2 SFDVKD. This CDR3 is 15 amino acids long. Losses at the gene ends were 4 bases for V and 4 bases for J; bases not matched to a gene: 5. CDR3 nucleotides: TGTGCCACCAGTGACTCAGCGGGAGGCGCAGATACGCAGTATTTT. It encodes CATSDSAGGADTQYF.

This rearrangement joins TRBV28 to TRBJ2-3; TRBD1 aligns across 8 bases. The CDR3 length is 13 residues. V was pared by 6 bases and J by 5 bases, with 4 bases of the junction left unmatched. The germline V gene has CDR1 MDHEN and CDR2 SYDVKM. This chain's CDR3 is CASRKTGVDTQYF. In nucleotides, the CDR3 is TGTGCCAGCAGGAAGACAGGGGTAGATACGCAGTATTTT.

There are a few counts of this clonotype. V gene TRBV5-6 combines with J gene TRBJ1-1; D gene uncertain. Trimming took off 0 bases at V and 0 bases at J, with 12 bases between the two ends. Germline loops: CDR1 SGHDT, CDR2 YYEEEE. The CDR3 extends over 16 amino acids. CDR3 sequence: CASSLGWVTVNTEAFF. CDR3 nucleotide sequence: TGTGCCAGCAGCTTGGGGTGGGTTACAGTGAACACTGAAGCTTTCTTT.

This clonotype came up many times. The chain couples TRBV6-1 to TRBJ2-2; 12 bases fit TRBD1. V trimming: 6 bases; J trimming: 6 bases; junction bases outside the gene matches: 8. This CDR3 has 16 residues. CDR1 MNHNS and CDR2 SASEGT come from the germline V gene. CDR3 coding DNA: TGTGCCAGCAGGGAGGGACAGGGGGCGTTTCCCGGGGAGCTGTTTTTT. This gives the protein CASREGQGAFPGELFF.

This sequence joins TRBV27 and TRBJ2-1, with 7 positions matching TRBD2. V shed 9 bases and J 6 bases; nucleotides not matched to a gene: 5. The CDR3 covers 12 residues. CDR1 MNHEY and CDR2 SMNVEV come from the germline V gene (reference sequence). The CDR3 sequence is CASWAGVNEQFF. The CDR3 region has the DNA TGTGCCAGTTGGGCGGGAGTCAATGAGCAGTTCTTC.

This clonotype was observed at least ten times. The chain links TRBV6-1 to TRBJ2-5; TRBD1 matches at 8 bases. Germline V lookup: CDR1 MNHNS, CDR2 SASEGT. V dropped 8 bases and J dropped 7; count of bases not matched to a gene: 12. This CDR3 is built from 14 residues. The CDR3 DNA is TGTGCCAGCCAAAGTTCCGGGACAGGTGGGACCCAGTACTTC. Residues: CASQSSGTGGTQYF.

Many counts were recorded for this clonotype. V is TRBV4-2 and J is TRBJ2-1, with TRBD2 matching 9 bases. The CDR3 contains 18 residues. Unmatched junction bases numbered 9, after V lost 1 base and J lost 2 bases. The V gene's germline CDR1 is LGHNA and CDR2 YNFKEQ. CDR3 coding DNA: TGTGCCAGCAGCCAAGTGGGACTAGCCCCCAGACCCTACAATGAGCAGTTCTTC. It specifies CASSQVGLAPRPYNEQFF.

This clonotype was seen at least ten times. The chain employs TRBV29-1 and TRBJ2-3; D possibly corresponds to TRBD2 (6 bases). Trimming took off 7 bases at V and 0 bases at J, with 8 bases between the two ends. This CDR3 spans 12 amino acids. From germline, CDR1 is SQVTM and CDR2 ANQGSEA. This CDR3 reads CSGGTSTDTQYF. The DNA of the CDR3 is TGCAGCGGCGGGACCAGCACAGATACGCAGTATTTT.

Of note for this clonotype: A read error may be the cause here, since a much bigger clone is one base away. The chain is built from TRBV7-6 and TRBJ2-5; no reliable D call. In germline, CDR1 is SGHVS, CDR2 FNYEAQ. CDR3 length equals 14 residues. The CDR3 nucleotides read TGTGCCAGCGGCTTAAACCGGGCCCGTGAGACCCAGTACTTC. This sequence encodes CASGLNRARETQYF. The entire variable domain, with the rest obtained from reference TRBV7-6 and TRBJ2-5, is as follows: GAGVSQSPRYKVTKRGQDVALRCDPISGHVSLYWYRQALGQGPEFLTYFNYEAQQDKSGLPNDRFSAERPEGSISTLTIQRTEQRDSAMYRCASGLNRARETQYFGPGTRLLVL.

This clonotype was detected many times. The chain combines TRBV7-8 with TRBJ2-3; D might be TRBD2 (6 bases). Per germline, CDR1 SGHVS and CDR2 FQNEAQ. This CDR3 is 14 amino acids long. V was trimmed by 3 bases and J by 6 bases, leaving 13 bases between them. In DNA, the CDR3 is TGTGCCAGCAGCTTTAGTTCCGGGAGTGATACGCAGTATTTT. It is translated as CASSFSSGSDTQYF.

This clonotype was picked up many times. This chain joins TRBV3-1 and TRBJ2-1; the match to TRBD2 covers 15 bases. The germline gives CDR1 LGHDT, CDR2 YNNKEL (reference sequence). V shed 8 bases, J shed 16 bases, and the junction held 6 bases outside the gene matches. CDR3 size: 12 residues. CDR3 DNA: TGTGCCAGCGGACTAGCGGGGGGGCTTCTATTCTTC. Translating it yields CASGLAGGLLFF.

On this clonotype itself: A single base is all that separates this from a far larger clone, so a read error is likely. This chain uses TRBV6-1 with TRBJ2-1, with TRBD1 matching over 7 bases. The CDR3 runs 17 residues. J gave up 2 bases and V 9 bases, and 16 bases lay outside the gene matches. The germline gives CDR1 MNHNS, CDR2 SASEGT. The CDR3 loop is CARSFLPGTATYNEQFF. The CDR3, as DNA: TGTGCCAGAAGTTTTCTCCCCGGGACAGCGACCTACAATGAGCAGTTCTTC.